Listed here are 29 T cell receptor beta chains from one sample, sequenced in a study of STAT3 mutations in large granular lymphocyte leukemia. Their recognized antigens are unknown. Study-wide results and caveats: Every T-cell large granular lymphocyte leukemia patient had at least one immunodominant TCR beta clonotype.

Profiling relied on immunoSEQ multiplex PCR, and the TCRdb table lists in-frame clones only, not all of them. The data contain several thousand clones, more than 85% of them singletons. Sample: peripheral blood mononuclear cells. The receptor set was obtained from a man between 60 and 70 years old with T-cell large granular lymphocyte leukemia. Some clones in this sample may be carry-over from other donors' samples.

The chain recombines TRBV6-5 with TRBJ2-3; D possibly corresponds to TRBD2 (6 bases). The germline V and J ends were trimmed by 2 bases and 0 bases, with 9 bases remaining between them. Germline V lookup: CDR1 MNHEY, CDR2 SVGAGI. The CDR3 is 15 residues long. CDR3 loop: CASSYTGTSTDTQYF. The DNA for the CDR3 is TGTGCCAGCAGTTACACCGGGACTAGCACAGATACGCAGTATTTT.

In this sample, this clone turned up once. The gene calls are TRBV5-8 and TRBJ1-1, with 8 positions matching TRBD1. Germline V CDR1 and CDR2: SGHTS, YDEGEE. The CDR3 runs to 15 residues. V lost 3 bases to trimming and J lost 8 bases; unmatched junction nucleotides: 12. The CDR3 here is CASSSRTGRLGEAFF. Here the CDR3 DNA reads TGTGCCAGCAGCTCTCGGACAGGGAGGTTGGGGGAAGCTTTCTTT.

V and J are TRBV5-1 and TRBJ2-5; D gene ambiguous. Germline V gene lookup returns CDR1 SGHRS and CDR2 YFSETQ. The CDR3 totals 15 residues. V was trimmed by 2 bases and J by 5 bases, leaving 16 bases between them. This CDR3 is CASSLRTSPGETQYF. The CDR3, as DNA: TGCGCCAGCAGCTTAAGGACGAGTCCTGGGGAGACCCAGTACTTC.

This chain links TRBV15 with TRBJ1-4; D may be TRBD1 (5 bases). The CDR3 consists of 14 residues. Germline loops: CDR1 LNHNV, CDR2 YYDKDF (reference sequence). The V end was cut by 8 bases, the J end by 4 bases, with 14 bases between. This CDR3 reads CATCQGGLNEKLFF. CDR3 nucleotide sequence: TGTGCCACCTGTCAGGGCGGGCTTAATGAAAAACTGTTTTTT.

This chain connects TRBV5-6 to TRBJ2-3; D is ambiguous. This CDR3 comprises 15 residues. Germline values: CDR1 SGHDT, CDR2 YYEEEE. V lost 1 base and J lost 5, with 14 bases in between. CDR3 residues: CASSLFAAIGDTQYF. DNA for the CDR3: TGTGCCAGCAGCTTGTTCGCAGCGATTGGAGATACGCAGTATTTT. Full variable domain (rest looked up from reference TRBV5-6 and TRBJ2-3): DAGVTQSPTHLIKTRGQQVTLRCSPKSGHDTVSWYQQALGQGPQFIFQYYEEEERQRGNFPDRFSGHQFPNYSSELNVNALLLGDSALYLCASSLFAAIGDTQYFGPGTRLTVL.

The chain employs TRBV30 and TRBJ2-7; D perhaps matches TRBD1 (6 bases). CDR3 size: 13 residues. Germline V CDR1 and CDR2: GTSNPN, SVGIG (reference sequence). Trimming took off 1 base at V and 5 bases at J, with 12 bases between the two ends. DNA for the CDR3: TGTGCCTGGAGTGCCAACAGGGCGGACGAGCAGTACTTC. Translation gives CAWSANRADEQYF.

CDR3 bases: TGTGCCAGTAGTGTCGGACAGGGGGGTTACAATGAGCAGTTCTTC. Amino acid sequence: CASSVGQGGYNEQFF. The chain uses TRBV19 and TRBJ2-1, with 10 bases aligning to TRBD1. The V gene end was trimmed by 5 bases and the J gene end by 4 bases; junction bases not matched to a gene: 5. CDR3 length: 15 amino acids. Looked up from germline, CDR1 is LNHDA and CDR2 is SQIVND (reference sequence).

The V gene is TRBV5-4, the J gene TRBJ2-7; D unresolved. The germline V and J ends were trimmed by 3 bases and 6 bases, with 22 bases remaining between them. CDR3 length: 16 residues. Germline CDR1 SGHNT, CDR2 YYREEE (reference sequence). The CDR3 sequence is CASSSLPVRTGFEQYF. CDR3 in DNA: TGTGCCAGCAGCTCCCTCCCTGTGCGGACCGGTTTCGAGCAGTACTTC.

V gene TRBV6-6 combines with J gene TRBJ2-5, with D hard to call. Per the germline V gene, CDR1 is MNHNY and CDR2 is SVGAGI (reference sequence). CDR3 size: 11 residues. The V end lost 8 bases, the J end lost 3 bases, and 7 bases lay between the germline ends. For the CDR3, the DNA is TGTGCCAGCTCTGCGGAAGAGACCCAGTACTTC. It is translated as CASSAEETQYF.

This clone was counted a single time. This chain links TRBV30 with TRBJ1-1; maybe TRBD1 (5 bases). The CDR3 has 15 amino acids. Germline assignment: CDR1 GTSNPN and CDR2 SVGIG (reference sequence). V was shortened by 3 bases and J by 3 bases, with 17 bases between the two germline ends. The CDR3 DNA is TGTGCCTGGAGGGGACGGCCGGTATTAGACACTGAAGCTTTCTTT. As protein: CAWRGRPVLDTEAFF.

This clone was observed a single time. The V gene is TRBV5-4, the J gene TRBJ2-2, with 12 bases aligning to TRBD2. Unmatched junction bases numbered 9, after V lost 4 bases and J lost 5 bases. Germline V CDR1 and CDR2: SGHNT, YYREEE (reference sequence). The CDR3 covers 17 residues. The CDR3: CASSPASGRARTGELFF. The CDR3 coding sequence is TGTGCCAGCAGCCCGGCTAGCGGGAGGGCCAGAACCGGGGAGCTGTTTTTT.

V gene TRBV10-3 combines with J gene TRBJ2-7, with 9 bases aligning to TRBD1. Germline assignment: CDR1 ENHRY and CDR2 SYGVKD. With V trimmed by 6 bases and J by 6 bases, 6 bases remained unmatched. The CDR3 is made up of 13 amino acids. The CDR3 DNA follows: TGTGCCATCAGGGGGGGACAGGGAACCGAGCAGTACTTC. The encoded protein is CAIRGGQGTEQYF.

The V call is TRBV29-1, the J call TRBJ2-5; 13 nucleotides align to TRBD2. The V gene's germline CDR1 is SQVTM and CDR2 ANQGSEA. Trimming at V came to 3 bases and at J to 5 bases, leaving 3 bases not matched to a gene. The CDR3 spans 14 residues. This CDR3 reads CSVEGLAGRETQYF. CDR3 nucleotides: TGCAGCGTTGAGGGACTAGCGGGAAGGGAGACCCAGTACTTC.

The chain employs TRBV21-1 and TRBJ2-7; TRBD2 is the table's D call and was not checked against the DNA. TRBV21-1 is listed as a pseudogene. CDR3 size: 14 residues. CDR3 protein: CASRPEGTTYEQYF. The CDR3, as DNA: TGTGCCAGCAGACCGGAGGGGACGACCTACGAGCAGTACTTC.

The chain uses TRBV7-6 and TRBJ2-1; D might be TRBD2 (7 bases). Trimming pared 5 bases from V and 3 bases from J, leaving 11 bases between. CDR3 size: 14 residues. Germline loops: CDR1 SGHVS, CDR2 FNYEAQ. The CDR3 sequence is CASSKGGLYNEQFF. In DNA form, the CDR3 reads TGTGCCAGCAGCAAGGGGGGGCTCTACAATGAGCAGTTCTTC.

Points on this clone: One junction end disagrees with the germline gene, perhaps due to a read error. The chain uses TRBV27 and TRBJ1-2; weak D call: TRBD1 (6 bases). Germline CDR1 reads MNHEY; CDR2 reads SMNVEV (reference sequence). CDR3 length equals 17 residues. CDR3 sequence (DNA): TGTGCCAGCAGTGTATCGCATAGGGGGGTTGGTAACTATGGCTACACCTTC. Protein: CASSVSHRGVGNYGYTF.

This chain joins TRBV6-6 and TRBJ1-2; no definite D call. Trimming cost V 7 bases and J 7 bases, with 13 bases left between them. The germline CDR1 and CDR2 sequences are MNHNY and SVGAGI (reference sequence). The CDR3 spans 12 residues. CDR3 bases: TGTGCCAGCAACGCAAGGGCCCTTGGCTACACCTTC. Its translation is CASNARALGYTF.

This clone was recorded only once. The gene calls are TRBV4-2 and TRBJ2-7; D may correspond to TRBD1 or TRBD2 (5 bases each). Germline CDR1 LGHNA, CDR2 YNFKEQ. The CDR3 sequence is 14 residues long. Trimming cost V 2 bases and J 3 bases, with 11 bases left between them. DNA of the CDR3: TGTGCCAGCAGCCAAAGGGACGGGATCTACGAGCAGTACTTC. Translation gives CASSQRDGIYEQYF.

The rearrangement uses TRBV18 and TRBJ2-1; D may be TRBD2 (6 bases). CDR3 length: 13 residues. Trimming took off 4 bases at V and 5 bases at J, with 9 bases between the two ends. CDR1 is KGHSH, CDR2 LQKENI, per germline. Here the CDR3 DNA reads TGTGCCAGCTCACGGGGACTCGACAATGAGCAGTTCTTC. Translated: CASSRGLDNEQFF.

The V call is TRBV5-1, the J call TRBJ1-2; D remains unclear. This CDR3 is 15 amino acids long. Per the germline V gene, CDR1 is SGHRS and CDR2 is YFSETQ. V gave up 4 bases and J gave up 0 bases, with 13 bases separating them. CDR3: CASSASTGANYGYTF. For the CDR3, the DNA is TGCGCCAGCAGCGCTTCGACGGGAGCTAACTATGGCTACACCTTC.

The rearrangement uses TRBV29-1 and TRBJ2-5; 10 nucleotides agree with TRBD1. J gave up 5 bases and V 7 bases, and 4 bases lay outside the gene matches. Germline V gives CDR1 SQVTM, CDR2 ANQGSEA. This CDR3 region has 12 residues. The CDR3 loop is CSARTGGETQYF. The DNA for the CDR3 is TGCAGCGCTAGGACAGGGGGGGAGACCCAGTACTTC.

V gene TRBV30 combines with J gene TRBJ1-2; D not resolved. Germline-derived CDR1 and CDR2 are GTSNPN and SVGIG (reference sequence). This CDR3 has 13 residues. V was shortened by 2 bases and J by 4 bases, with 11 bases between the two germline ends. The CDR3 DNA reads TGTGCCTGGAGTCGAGACCGACCCTATGGCTACACCTTC. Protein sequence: CAWSRDRPYGYTF.

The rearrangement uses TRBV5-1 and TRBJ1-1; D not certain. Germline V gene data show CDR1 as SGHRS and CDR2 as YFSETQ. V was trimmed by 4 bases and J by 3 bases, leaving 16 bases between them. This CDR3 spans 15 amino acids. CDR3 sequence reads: CASSPGESSHTEAFF. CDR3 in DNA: TGCGCCAGCAGCCCCGGGGAGAGTTCTCACACTGAAGCTTTCTTT.

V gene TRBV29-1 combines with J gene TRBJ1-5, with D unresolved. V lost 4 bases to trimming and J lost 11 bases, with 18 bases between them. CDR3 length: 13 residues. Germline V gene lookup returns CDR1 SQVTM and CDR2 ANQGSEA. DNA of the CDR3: TGCAGCGTTGTAGCGACGGGGAATCCGACCCAGCATTTT. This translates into CSVVATGNPTQHF. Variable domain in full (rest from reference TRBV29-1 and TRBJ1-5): SAVISQKPSRDICQRGTSLTIQCQVDSQVTMMFWYRQQPGQSLTLIATANQGSEATYESGFVIDKFPISRPNLTFSTLTVSNMSPEDSSIYLCSVVATGNPTQHFGDGTRLSIL.

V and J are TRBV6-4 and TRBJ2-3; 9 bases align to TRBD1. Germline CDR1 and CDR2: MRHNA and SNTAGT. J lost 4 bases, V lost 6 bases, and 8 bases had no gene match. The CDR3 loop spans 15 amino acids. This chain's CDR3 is CASSPRDRVPDTQYF. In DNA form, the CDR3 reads TGTGCCAGCAGCCCACGGGACAGGGTGCCAGATACGCAGTATTTT.

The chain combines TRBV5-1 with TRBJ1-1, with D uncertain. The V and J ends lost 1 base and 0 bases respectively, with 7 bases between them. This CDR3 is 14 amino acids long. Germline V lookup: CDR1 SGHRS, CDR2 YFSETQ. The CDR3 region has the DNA TGCGCCAGCAGCTTGAGGACCTTGAACACTGAAGCTTTCTTT. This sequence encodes CASSLRTLNTEAFF.

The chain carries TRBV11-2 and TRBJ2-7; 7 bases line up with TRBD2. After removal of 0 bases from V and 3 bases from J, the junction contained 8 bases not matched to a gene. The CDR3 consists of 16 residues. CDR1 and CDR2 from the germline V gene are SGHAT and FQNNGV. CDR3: CASSLEGGTGGYEQYF. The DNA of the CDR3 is TGTGCCAGCAGCTTAGAGGGTGGGACGGGGGGCTACGAGCAGTACTTC.

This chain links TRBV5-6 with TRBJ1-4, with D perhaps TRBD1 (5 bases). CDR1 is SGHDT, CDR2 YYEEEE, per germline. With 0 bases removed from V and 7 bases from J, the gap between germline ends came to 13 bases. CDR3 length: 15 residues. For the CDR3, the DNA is TGTGCCAGCAGCTTGGTTGGGGGAATCGGTGAAAAACTGTTTTTT. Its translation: CASSLVGGIGEKLFF. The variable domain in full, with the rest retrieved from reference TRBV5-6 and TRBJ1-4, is DAGVTQSPTHLIKTRGQQVTLRCSPKSGHDTVSWYQQALGQGPQFIFQYYEEEERQRGNFPDRFSGHQFPNYSSELNVNALLLGDSALYLCASSLVGGIGEKLFFGSGTQLSVL.

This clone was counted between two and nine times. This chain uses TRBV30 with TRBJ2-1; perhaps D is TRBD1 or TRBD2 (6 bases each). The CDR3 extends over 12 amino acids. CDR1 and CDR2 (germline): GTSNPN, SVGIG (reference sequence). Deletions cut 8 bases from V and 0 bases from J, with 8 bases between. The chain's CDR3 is CAEGGSYNEQFF. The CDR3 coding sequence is TGTGCCGAGGGGGGCTCCTACAATGAGCAGTTCTTC.